The 27 T cell receptor beta chains below come from one sample, sequenced in a study of glioma-infiltrating T cells. The iRepertoire nested amplicon-rescue multiplex PCR amplified TCR alpha and beta CDR3s from RNA. TCRdb fed the multiplex PCR reads into MiXCR, producing one record per CDR3 protein. The sample yields more than 350,000 distinct CDR3 sequences, about 40% seen once. Sequencing input: glioma tissue, nonneoplastic brain tissue, or PBMCs (not recorded which). The source is a human donor with low-grade glioma or glioblastoma, undergoing nonglioma brain surgery, or in good health (not recorded which).

V gene TRBV13 combines with J gene TRBJ2-2; unclear D gene. CDR1 is PRHDT and CDR2 is FYEKMQ in the germline V gene (reference sequence). The CDR3 extends over 16 amino acids. V lost 5 bases and J lost 1, with 14 bases in between. This CDR3 reads CASSRPRMRNTGELFF. The CDR3 DNA sequence: TGTGCCAGCAGCCGCCCTCGAATGAGGAACACCGGGGAGCTGTTTTTT. Together with reference TRBV13 and TRBJ2-2, the CDR3 gives the full variable domain: AAGVIQSPRHLIKEKRETATLKCYPIPRHDTVYWYQQGPGQDPQFLISFYEKMQSDKGSIPDRFSAQQFSDYHSELNMSSLELGDSALYFCASSRPRMRNTGELFFGEGSRLTVL.

In this sample, this clonotype turned up many times. The rearrangement joins TRBV24-1 to TRBJ2-3, with D maybe TRBD1 (6 bases). V lost 4 bases and J 6 bases, leaving 16 bases between the germline ends. CDR1 and CDR2 from the germline V gene are KGHDR and SFDVKD. The CDR3 length is 15 residues. The CDR3 nucleotides read TGTGCCACCAGTGAGATAACAGGGATCGTGGATACGCAGTATTTT. Protein sequence: CATSEITGIVDTQYF.

Comments on this clonotype: No conserved phenylalanine or tryptophan is present at the end of the CDR3, so a read error is the likely explanation. This chain uses TRBV27 with TRBJ1-3; D is undetermined. The CDR3 is made up of 13 amino acids. Germline CDR1 reads MNHEY; CDR2 reads SMNVEV (reference sequence). V lost 2 bases and J 0 bases, leaving 2 bases between the germline ends. The CDR3 coding sequence is TGTGCCAGCAGTTTAACCTCTGGAAACACCATATATTTG. The encoded protein is CASSLTSGNTIYL.

In the case of this clonotype: At one end, the junction sequence differs from germline, possibly due to a read error. The chain carries TRBV6-6 and TRBJ2-1, with 8 bases lining up with TRBD2. Germline V gene sequence: CDR1 MNHNY, CDR2 SVGAGI (reference sequence). The CDR3 covers 17 residues. The CDR3 DNA sequence: TGTGCCAGCAGTCCCACCCGCGGGGGGACCCTCTACAGTGAGCAGTTCTTC. This encodes CASSPTRGGTLYSEQFF.

To note about this clonotype: A much larger clonotype is one base distant, so this may be a read error. V and J are TRBV20-1 and TRBJ2-1; D remains unclear. The length of the CDR3 is 11 residues. CDR1 is DFQATT and CDR2 is SNEGSKA in the germline V gene (reference sequence). The CDR3 sequence: CSAGLYNKQFF. In nucleotides, the CDR3 is TGCAGTGCCGGCCTCTACAATAAGCAGTTCTTC.

This clonotype was detected ten times or more. J is TRBJ1-5 and V is TRBV25-1; a possible D gene is TRBD1 (5 bases). The V gene's germline CDR1 is MGHDK and CDR2 SYGVNS. The CDR3 runs 14 residues. V lost 3 bases and J lost 6, with 12 bases in between. CDR3: CASSEGGVGQPQHF. In nucleotides, the CDR3 is TGTGCCAGCAGTGAGGGAGGGGTCGGTCAGCCCCAGCATTTT. The complete variable domain, with remaining parts taken from reference TRBV25-1 and TRBJ1-5, reads EADIYQTPRYLVIGTGKKITLECSQTMGHDKMYWYQQDPGMELHLIHYSYGVNSTEKGDLSSESTVSRIRTEHFPLTLESARPSHTSQYLCASSEGGVGQPQHFGDGTRLSIL.

This clonotype was found a few times. The V gene is TRBV28, the J gene TRBJ2-2; D gene ambiguous. The CDR3 length is 13 residues. Germline CDR1 MDHEN, CDR2 SYDVKM. V lost 8 bases, J lost 1 base, and 8 bases lay in between. The CDR3 bases are TGTGCCAGCTCTGGACGGAACACCGGGGAGCTGTTTTTT. This encodes CASSGRNTGELFF.

The chain uses TRBV20-1 and TRBJ2-7, with 9 bases lining up with TRBD1. The CDR3 extends over 17 amino acids. CDR1 and CDR2 (germline): DFQATT, SNEGSKA (reference sequence). Trimming cost V 0 bases and J 0 bases; bases outside gene matches: 9. As DNA, the CDR3 is TGCAGTGCTAGAGATGGGGGACAGGGTACGTTCTCCTACGAGCAGTACTTC. Translated, it gives CSARDGGQGTFSYEQYF.

The chain recombines TRBV29-1 with TRBJ2-1; 8 bases match TRBD1. The V gene's germline CDR1 is SQVTM and CDR2 ANQGSEA. This CDR3 is built from 14 residues. V lost 6 bases and J lost 8; bases outside the gene matches: 12. CDR3 nucleotide sequence: TGCAGCGTAGAGGCCGGGACAGGAGGTGATGAGCAGTTCTTC. It yields the protein CSVEAGTGGDEQFF.

The chain is built from TRBV20-1 and TRBJ1-1, with TRBD1 matching 8 bases. The CDR3 covers 14 residues. V lost 3 bases, J lost 6 bases, and 9 bases stayed unmatched. Germline lookup yields CDR1 DFQATT and CDR2 SNEGSKA (reference sequence). The CDR3 loop reads CSASKDRVIPEAFF. CDR3 DNA sequence: TGCAGTGCTAGTAAGGACAGGGTTATACCTGAAGCTTTCTTT.

Remarks on this clonotype: The CDR3 does not close with the conserved phenylalanine or tryptophan, likely indicating a read error. The V gene is TRBV20-1, the J gene TRBJ2-1, with D possibly matching TRBD2 (5 bases). This CDR3 region has 15 residues. V gave up 6 bases and J gave up 0 bases, with 15 bases separating them. Germline V lookup: CDR1 DFQATT, CDR2 SNEGSKA (reference sequence). The DNA of the CDR3 is TGCAGTGCCCGGGGAGCTAGGAGCTCCTACAATGAGCAGTTCCTC. This translates into CSARGARSSYNEQFL.

This clonotype was seen ten or more times. This rearrangement joins TRBV15 to TRBJ2-3; 10 bases are a match to TRBD2. Germline values: CDR1 LNHNV, CDR2 YYDKDF (reference sequence). CDR3 length: 17 residues. The V segment lost 1 base and the J segment 3 bases; nucleotides outside the gene matches: 7. The CDR3 DNA is TGTGCCACCAGCAGAGGTTCTAGCGGGAGTATTACAGATACGCAGTATTTT. Translation: CATSRGSSGSITDTQYF.

This clonotype appeared a few times. The rearrangement joins TRBV20-1 to TRBJ2-1, with TRBD2 identical over 9 bases. Germline lookup yields CDR1 DFQATT and CDR2 SNEGSKA (reference sequence). V trimming: 5 bases; J trimming: 5 bases; junction bases outside the gene matches: 7. This CDR3 contains 14 residues. The DNA for the CDR3 is TGCAGTGCTGGTGGTCTAGCGGGAAACAATGAGCAGTTCTTC. As protein: CSAGGLAGNNEQFF.

The rearrangement uses TRBV6-6 and TRBJ2-3; TRBD1 matches 7 bases. V trimming: 0 bases; J trimming: 5 bases; junction bases outside the gene matches: 14. CDR1 and CDR2 (germline): MNHNY, SVGAGI (reference sequence). The CDR3 runs to 18 residues. The CDR3 sequence: CASSYSFSAGGSRDTQYF. The CDR3 DNA follows: TGTGCCAGCAGTTACTCGTTTTCGGCAGGGGGTTCCAGAGATACGCAGTATTTT.

This clonotype has a count of ten or more. V usage is TRBV6-1 and J usage is TRBJ1-1, with D tentatively TRBD1 (6 bases). This CDR3 has 15 residues. Looked up from germline, CDR1 is MNHNS and CDR2 is SASEGT. Trimming removed 5 bases at V and 8 bases at J, with 21 bases between. The CDR3 nucleotides read TGTGCCAGCAGTTCTTTCACCCTCCCTACAGGGGAAGCTTTCTTT. Its translation: CASSSFTLPTGEAFF.

This clonotype was seen at least ten times. The rearrangement joins TRBV7-2 to TRBJ2-7, with D possibly being TRBD1 (5 bases). CDR1 and CDR2 from the germline V gene are SGHTA and FQGNSA. Between the trimmed V and J ends, which lost 0 bases and 1 base, there was a span of 7 bases. The CDR3 has 14 residues. For the CDR3, the DNA is TGTGCCAGCAGCTTAGCACAGGTGTCCTACGAGCAGTACTTC. The encoded protein is CASSLAQVSYEQYF.

This clonotype was counted at least ten times. The chain carries TRBV20-1 and TRBJ2-7; the D is unclear. Germline V gene data show CDR1 as DFQATT and CDR2 as SNEGSKA (reference sequence). Trimming shortened V by 0 bases and J by 0 bases, and 6 bases separated the two germline ends. This CDR3 spans 13 amino acids. In DNA form, the CDR3 reads TGCAGTGCTAGAGACCTGGACTCCTACGAGCAGTACTTC. Amino acid sequence: CSARDLDSYEQYF.

The V and J genes are TRBV20-1 and TRBJ2-1, with 9 bases identical to TRBD1. This CDR3 contains 15 residues. V lost 4 bases to trimming and J lost 4 bases; unmatched junction nucleotides: 8. Germline V gene lookup returns CDR1 DFQATT and CDR2 SNEGSKA (reference sequence). The CDR3 is CSANGQGKSYNEQFF. The CDR3 DNA is TGCAGTGCTAACGGACAGGGGAAATCTTACAATGAGCAGTTCTTC.

Concerning this clonotype itself: A much larger clonotype is one base distant, so this may be a read error. The chain couples TRBV4-2 to TRBJ1-1, with D unclear. This CDR3 comprises 13 residues. From germline, CDR1 is LGHNA and CDR2 YNFKEQ. Between the trimmed V and J ends, which lost 5 bases and 3 bases, there was a span of 10 bases. The CDR3 is CASSFTEYTEAFF. The CDR3, as DNA: TGTGCCAGCAGCTTTACAGAGTACACTGAAGCTTTCTTT.

Turning to this clonotype: A read error may account for a junction end that differs from germline. The V and J genes are TRBV7-9 and TRBJ2-1; D perhaps matches TRBD2 (6 bases). Germline V gene data show CDR1 as SEHNR and CDR2 as FQNEAQ (reference sequence). The CDR3 extends over 16 amino acids. As DNA, the CDR3 is TGTGCCAGCAGCTTAACGGCAGGGAGGTGGGGCAATAAGCAGTTCTTC. It specifies CASSLTAGRWGNKQFF.

This clonotype was seen a few times. This chain connects TRBV20-1 to TRBJ1-2; 7 nucleotides match TRBD1. The V and J ends lost 5 bases and 2 bases, in that order; junction bases with no gene match: 5. The CDR3 has 13 amino acids. The germline V gene has CDR1 DFQATT and CDR2 SNEGSKA (reference sequence). CDR3 DNA sequence: TGCAGTGCTCGACAGGGAGGGAACTATGGCTACACCTTC. This sequence encodes CSARQGGNYGYTF.

Note on this clonotype: A single base separates this from a much larger clone, so it may be a read error. V is TRBV27 and J is TRBJ2-7; D remains ambiguous. This CDR3 contains 14 residues. Germline CDR1 MNHEY, CDR2 SMNVEV (reference sequence). The CDR3, as DNA: TGTGCCAGCAGGCCCTTTAACTCGGGCTACGAGAAGTACTTC. This gives the protein CASRPFNSGYEKYF.

This chain joins TRBV28 and TRBJ2-5; tentatively, D is TRBD1 (6 bases). From germline, CDR1 is MDHEN and CDR2 SYDVKM. V gave up 6 bases and J gave up 1 base, with 9 bases separating them. The CDR3 runs to 13 residues. In DNA, the CDR3 is TGTGCCAGCAGCAGGGGACGCCAAGAGACCCAGTACTTC. Protein: CASSRGRQETQYF.

This clonotype was counted between two and nine times. V usage is TRBV7-9 and J usage is TRBJ2-1, with 7 bases fitting TRBD1. The length of the CDR3 is 15 residues. Germline values: CDR1 SEHNR, CDR2 FQNEAQ (reference sequence). Trimming removed 5 bases from V and 6 bases from J; junction bases left unmatched: 10. In DNA, the CDR3 is TGTGCCAGCAGCCTAACAGGGGCCCCTTTCAATGAGCAGTTCTTC. Its protein is CASSLTGAPFNEQFF.

There are a few counts of this clonotype. CDR3 sequence reads: CASSPTSDRGFYEQYF. The CDR3 nucleotides read TGTGCCAGCAGCCCAACTTCGGACAGGGGGTTTTACGAGCAGTACTTC. The J gene is TRBJ2-7, the V gene TRBV3-1, with TRBD1 identical over 10 bases. Germline trimming cut 4 bases from V and 4 bases from J; bases unmatched to any gene: 10. This CDR3 has 16 amino acids. Per germline, CDR1 LGHDT and CDR2 YNNKEL (reference sequence).

Regarding this clonotype: A much larger clonotype is one base distant, so this may be a read error. This chain links TRBV6-2 or TRBV6-3 with TRBJ1-1; D not certain. Germline CDR1 and CDR2: MNHEY and SVGEGT. The CDR3 sequence is 16 residues long. Trimming stripped 2 bases from V and 4 bases from J, with 17 bases between. The CDR3 is CASSYPPGGLSTEAFF. For the CDR3, the DNA is TGTGCCAGCAGTTACCCCCCGGGAGGCCTGAGCACTGAAGCTTTCTTT.

J is TRBJ2-7 and V is TRBV7-2; the D is unclear. V shed 3 bases and J shed 2 bases, with 11 bases lying between them. The CDR3 totals 14 residues. Germline CDR1 and CDR2: SGHTA and FQGNSA. This CDR3 reads CASSLVTDTYEQYF. In DNA, the CDR3 is TGTGCCAGCAGCTTGGTGACGGATACCTACGAGCAGTACTTC.